This TCR beta chain was identified in a study of Ad26.COV2.S vaccination and SARS-CoV-2 variants. Study details: Among those in the COV1001 Ad26.COV2.S trial arm was the donor. General study points: Analyses of TCR breadth and depth may have underestimated total T cell responses. Vaccine and placebo recipients had comparable breadth of non-spike TCRs.

The germline V gene encodes CDR1 SGDLS and CDR2 YYNGEE. Trimming at V came to 0 bases and at J to 4 bases, leaving 9 bases not matched to a gene. The CDR3 spans 18 residues. In the case of this clone: Antigen unknown.

Treatment in this sample: 19 received Ad26.COV2.S at low or high dose, single or two shots; roughly five received placebo; per-sample allocation not given. Day 63 after the first injection of vaccine or placebo was the sampling time. The protocol was immunoSEQ multiplex PCR, while the TCRdb copy is restricted to in-frame clones and leaves out a portion. Among 380,000 or so clones listed, around 88% were seen once. This material consisted of peripheral blood, taken in a trial of Ad26.COV2.S vaccine versus placebo. V gene TRBV9 combines with J gene TRBJ2-6, with 8 bases fitting TRBD1. The receptor was isolated from a person aged 18 to 59 who received the Ad26.COV2.S COVID-19 vaccine or a placebo. In nucleotides, the CDR3 is TGTGCCAGCAGCGTAGGGGACAGGTCCCCCTCAGGGGCCAACGTCCTGACTTTC. It encodes CASSVGDRSPSGANVLTF.